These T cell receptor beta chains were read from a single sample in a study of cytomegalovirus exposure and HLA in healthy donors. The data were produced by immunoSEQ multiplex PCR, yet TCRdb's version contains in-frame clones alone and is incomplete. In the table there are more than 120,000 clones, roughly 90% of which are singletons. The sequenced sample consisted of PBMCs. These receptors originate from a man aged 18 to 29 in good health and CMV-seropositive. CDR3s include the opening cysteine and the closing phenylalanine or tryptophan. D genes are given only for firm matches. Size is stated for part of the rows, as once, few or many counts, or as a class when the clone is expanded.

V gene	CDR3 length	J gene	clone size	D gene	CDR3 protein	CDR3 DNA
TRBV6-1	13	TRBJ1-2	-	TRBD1	CASSEGQGHGYTF	TGTGCCAGCAGTGAGGGACAGGGCCATGGCTACACCTTC
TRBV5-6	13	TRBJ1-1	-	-	CASSLGLDTEAFF	TGTGCCAGCAGCTTAGGACTCGACACTGAAGCTTTCTTT
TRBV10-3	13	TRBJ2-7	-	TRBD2	CATSGGGRNEQYF	TGTGCCACCAGTGGGGGGGGGAGGAACGAGCAGTACTTC
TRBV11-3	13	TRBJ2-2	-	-	CASSLVLSGELFF	TGTGCCAGCAGCTTAGTTCTCTCCGGGGAGCTGTTTTTT
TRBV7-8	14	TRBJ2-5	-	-	CASQTLGGQETQYF	TGTGCCAGCCAAACCTTGGGGGGCCAAGAGACCCAGTACTTC
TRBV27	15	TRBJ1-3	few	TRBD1	CASSLRQGSGNTIYF	TGTGCCAGCAGTTTACGACAGGGGAGCGGAAACACCATATATTTT
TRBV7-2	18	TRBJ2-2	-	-	CASSLGLRGRALTGELFF	TGTGCCAGCAGCTTAGGCCTCCGTGGCAGGGCCCTCACCGGGGAGCTGTTTTTT
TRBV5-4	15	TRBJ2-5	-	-	CASSLWQGGKETQYF	TGTGCCAGCAGCTTGTGGCAGGGTGGTAAGGAGACCCAGTACTTC
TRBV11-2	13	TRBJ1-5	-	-	CASSLDRAQPQHF	TGTGCCAGCAGCTTAGACAGGGCGCAGCCCCAGCATTTT
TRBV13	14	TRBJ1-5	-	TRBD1	CASSYRQGDQPQHF	TGTGCCAGCAGCTACCGACAGGGGGATCAGCCCCAGCATTTT
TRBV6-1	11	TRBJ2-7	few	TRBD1	CAGSQGNEQYF	TGTGCCGGCTCACAGGGGAACGAGCAGTACTTC
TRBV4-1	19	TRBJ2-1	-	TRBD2	CASSQGGTSGSSRYNEQFF	TGCGCCAGCAGCCAAGGCGGGACTAGCGGGTCAAGCAGGTACAATGAGCAGTTCTTC
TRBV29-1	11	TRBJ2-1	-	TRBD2	CSVGLAGDQFF	TGCAGCGTAGGACTAGCGGGAGATCAGTTCTTC
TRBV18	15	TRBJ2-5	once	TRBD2	CASVTGTSAQETQYF	TGTGCCAGCGTAACCGGGACTAGCGCCCAAGAGACCCAGTACTTC
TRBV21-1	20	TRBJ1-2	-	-	CASSKARTPGQGPSNYGYTF	TGTGCCAGCAGCAAAGCGCGGACTCCGGGACAGGGCCCCTCTAACTATGGCTACACCTTC
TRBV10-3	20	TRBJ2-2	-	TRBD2	CAISESTGRAGGRNTGELFF	TGTGCCATCAGTGAGTCGACAGGGCGAGCGGGAGGCCGAAACACCGGGGAGCTGTTTTTT
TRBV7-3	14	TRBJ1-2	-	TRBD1	CASSPDRDRYGYTF	TGTGCCAGCAGCCCGGACAGGGATCGGTATGGCTACACCTTC
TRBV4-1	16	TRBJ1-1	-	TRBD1	CASSAQGTGEATEAFF	TGCGCCAGCAGCGCCCAAGGGACAGGGGAGGCCACTGAAGCTTTCTTT
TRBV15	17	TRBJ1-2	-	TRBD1	CATSKDRDRGMVDGYTF	TGTGCCACCAGCAAAGACCGGGACAGGGGTATGGTGGATGGCTACACCTTC
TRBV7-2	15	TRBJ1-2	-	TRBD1	CASSGRRTGVYGYTF	TGTGCCAGCAGCGGCCGTAGGACAGGCGTCTATGGCTACACCTTC
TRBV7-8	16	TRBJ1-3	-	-	CASSSGHQVSGNTIYF	TGTGCCAGCAGCTCGGGACACCAAGTCTCTGGAAACACCATATATTTT
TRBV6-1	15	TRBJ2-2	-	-	CASMSGWGNTGELFF	TGTGCCAGCATGTCGGGGTGGGGGAACACCGGGGAGCTGTTTTTT
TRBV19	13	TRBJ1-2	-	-	CASSMRRGNGYTF	TGTGCCAGTAGTATGAGGAGGGGAAATGGCTACACCTTC
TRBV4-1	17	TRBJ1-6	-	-	CASWSAALSSYNSPLHF	TGCGCCAGCTGGTCGGCGGCCCTAAGCTCCTATAATTCACCCCTCCACTTT
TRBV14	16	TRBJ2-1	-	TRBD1	CASSQDGRGRRNEQFF	TGTGCCAGCAGCCAAGATGGCAGGGGGCGTCGCAATGAGCAGTTCTTC
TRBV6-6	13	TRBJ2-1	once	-	CATSPGTNNEQFF	TGTGCCACCAGCCCGGGGACAAACAATGAGCAGTTCTTC
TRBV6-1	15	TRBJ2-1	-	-	CASSWEPSSYNEQFF	TGTGCCAGCAGTTGGGAGCCCAGCTCCTACAATGAGCAGTTCTTC
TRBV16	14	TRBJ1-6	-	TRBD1	CATTLQGEGSPLHF	TGTGCCACCACGTTACAGGGGGAAGGTTCACCCCTCCACTTT
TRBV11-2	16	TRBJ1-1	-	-	CASSRGGVVLNTEAFF	TGTGCCAGCAGCCGAGGGGGGGTGGTTCTGAACACTGAAGCTTTCTTT
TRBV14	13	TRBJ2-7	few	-	CASSQDGRGKQYF	TGTGCCAGCAGCCAAGATGGCAGGGGCAAGCAGTACTTC
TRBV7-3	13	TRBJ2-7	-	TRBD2	CATRTSGSYEQYF	TGTGCCACCAGGACTAGCGGTTCCTACGAGCAGTACTTC
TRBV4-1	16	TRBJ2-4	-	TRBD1	CASSWGQGGSKNIQYF	TGCGCCAGCAGCTGGGGACAGGGAGGTTCCAAAAACATTCAGTACTTC
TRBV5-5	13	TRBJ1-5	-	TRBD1	CASSSQGDQPQHF	TGTGCCAGCAGCTCCCAGGGGGATCAGCCCCAGCATTTT
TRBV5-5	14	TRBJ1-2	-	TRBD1	CASSFDRGIYGYTF	TGTGCCAGCAGCTTTGACAGGGGCATCTATGGCTACACCTTC
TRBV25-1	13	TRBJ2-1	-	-	CASSAGGYNEQFF	TGTGCCAGCAGTGCGGGCGGGTACAATGAGCAGTTCTTC